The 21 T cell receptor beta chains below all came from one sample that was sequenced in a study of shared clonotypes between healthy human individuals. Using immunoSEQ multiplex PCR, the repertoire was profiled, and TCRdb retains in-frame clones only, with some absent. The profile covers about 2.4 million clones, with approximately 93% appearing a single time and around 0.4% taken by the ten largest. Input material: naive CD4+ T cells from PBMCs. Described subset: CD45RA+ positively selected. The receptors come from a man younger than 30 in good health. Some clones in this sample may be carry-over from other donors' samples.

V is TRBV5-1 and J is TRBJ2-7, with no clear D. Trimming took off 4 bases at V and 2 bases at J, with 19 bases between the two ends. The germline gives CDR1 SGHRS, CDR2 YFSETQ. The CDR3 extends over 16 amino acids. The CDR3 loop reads CASSTGLDRFTYEQYF. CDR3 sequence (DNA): TGCGCCAGCAGCACTGGTCTCGATCGATTCACCTACGAGCAGTACTTC.

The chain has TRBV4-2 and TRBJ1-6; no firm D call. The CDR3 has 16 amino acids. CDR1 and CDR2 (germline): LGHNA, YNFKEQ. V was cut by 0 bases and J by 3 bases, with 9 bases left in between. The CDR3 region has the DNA TGTGCCAGCAGCCAAGATGTCGGGGTCTATAATTCACCCCTCCACTTT. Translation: CASSQDVGVYNSPLHF.

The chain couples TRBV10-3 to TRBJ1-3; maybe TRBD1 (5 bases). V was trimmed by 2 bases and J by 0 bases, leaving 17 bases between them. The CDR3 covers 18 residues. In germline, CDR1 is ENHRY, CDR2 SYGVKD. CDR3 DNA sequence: TGTGCCATCAGTGAGACCGCACCGGGGCGCCTCTCTGGAAACACCATATATTTT. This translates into CAISETAPGRLSGNTIYF.

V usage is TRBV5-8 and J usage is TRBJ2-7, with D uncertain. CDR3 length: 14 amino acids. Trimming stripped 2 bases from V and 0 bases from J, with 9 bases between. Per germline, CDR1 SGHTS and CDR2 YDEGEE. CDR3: CASSFDMSSYEQYF. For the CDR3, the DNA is TGTGCCAGCAGCTTTGACATGAGCTCCTACGAGCAGTACTTC.

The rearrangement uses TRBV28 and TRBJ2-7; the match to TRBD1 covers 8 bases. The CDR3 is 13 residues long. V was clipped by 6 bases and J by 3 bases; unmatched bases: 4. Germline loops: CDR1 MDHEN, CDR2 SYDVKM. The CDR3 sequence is CASSAGGGYEQYF. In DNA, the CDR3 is TGTGCCAGCAGCGCAGGGGGCGGCTACGAGCAGTACTTC. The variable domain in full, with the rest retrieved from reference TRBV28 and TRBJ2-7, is DVKVTQSSRYLVKRTGEKVFLECVQDMDHENMFWYRQDPGLGLRLIYFSYDVKMKEKGDIPEGYSVSREKKERFSLILESASTNQTSMYLCASSAGGGYEQYFGPGTRLTVT.

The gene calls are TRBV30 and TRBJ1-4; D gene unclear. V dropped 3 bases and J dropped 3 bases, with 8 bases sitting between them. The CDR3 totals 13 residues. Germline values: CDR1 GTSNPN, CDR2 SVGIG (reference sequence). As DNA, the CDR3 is TGTGCCTGGAGGGGGTTGTCTAATGAAAAACTGTTTTTT. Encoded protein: CAWRGLSNEKLFF.

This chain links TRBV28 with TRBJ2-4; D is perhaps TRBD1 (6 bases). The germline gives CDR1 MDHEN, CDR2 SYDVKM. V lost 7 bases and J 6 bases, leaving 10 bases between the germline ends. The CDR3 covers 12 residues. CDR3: CASTNRVNIQYF. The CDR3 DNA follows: TGTGCCAGCACGAACAGGGTAAACATTCAGTACTTC.

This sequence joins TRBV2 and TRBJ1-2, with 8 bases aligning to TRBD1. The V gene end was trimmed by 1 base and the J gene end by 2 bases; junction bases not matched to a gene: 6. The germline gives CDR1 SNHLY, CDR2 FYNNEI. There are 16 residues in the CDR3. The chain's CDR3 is CASSEVGAGGNYGYTF. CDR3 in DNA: TGTGCCAGCAGTGAAGTTGGGGCAGGGGGCAACTATGGCTACACCTTC.

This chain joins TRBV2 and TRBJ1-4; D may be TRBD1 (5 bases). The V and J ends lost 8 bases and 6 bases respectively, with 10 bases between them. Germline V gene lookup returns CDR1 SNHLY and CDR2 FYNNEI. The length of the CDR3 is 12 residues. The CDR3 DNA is TGTGCCAGCGGCAGGGACGATGAAAAACTGTTTTTT. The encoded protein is CASGRDDEKLFF.

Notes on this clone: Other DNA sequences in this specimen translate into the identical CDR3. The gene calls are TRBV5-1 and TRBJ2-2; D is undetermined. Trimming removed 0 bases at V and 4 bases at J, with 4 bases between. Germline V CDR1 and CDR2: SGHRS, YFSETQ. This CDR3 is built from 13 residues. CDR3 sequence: CASSLATTGELFF. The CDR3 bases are TGCGCCAGCAGCTTGGCAACCACCGGGGAGCTGTTTTTT.

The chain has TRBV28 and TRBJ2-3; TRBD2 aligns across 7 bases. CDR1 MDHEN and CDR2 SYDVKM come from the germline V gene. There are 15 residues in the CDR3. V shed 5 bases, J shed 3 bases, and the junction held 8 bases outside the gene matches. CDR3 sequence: CASSVLARRTDTQYF. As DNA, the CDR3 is TGTGCCAGCAGTGTACTAGCGAGGAGAACAGATACGCAGTATTTT.

Here the CDR3 reads CSVGRQFF. DNA of the CDR3: TGCAGCGTCGGAAGGCAGTTCTTC. The chain is built from TRBV29-1 and TRBJ2-1; D not certain. With 6 bases removed from V and 12 bases from J, the gap between germline ends came to 6 bases. CDR1 and CDR2 from the germline V gene are SQVTM and ANQGSEA. The CDR3 is 8 amino acids.

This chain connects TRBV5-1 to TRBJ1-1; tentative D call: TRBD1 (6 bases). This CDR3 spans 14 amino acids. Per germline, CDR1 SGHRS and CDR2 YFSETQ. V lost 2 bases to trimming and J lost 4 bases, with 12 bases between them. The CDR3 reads CASSLEQGFTEAFF. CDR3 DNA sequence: TGCGCCAGCAGCTTAGAACAGGGCTTCACTGAAGCTTTCTTT.

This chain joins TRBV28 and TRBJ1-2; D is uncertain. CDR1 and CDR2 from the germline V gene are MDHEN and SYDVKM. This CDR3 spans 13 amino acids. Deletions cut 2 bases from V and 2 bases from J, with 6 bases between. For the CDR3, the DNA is TGTGCCAGCAGTTTACTGGTGAACTATGGCTACACCTTC. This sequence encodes CASSLLVNYGYTF.

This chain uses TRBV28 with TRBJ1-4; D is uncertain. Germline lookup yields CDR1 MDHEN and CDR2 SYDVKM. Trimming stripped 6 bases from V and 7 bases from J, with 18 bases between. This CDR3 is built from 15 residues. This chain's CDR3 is CASRPLEGLSEKLFF. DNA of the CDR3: TGTGCCAGCAGGCCTCTCGAGGGTCTAAGTGAAAAACTGTTTTTT.

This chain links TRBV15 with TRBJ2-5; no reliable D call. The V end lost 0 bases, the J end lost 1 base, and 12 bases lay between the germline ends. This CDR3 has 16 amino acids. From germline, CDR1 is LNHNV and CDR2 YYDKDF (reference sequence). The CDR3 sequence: CATSRDLQAVQETQYF. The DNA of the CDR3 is TGTGCCACCAGCAGAGATCTCCAGGCAGTCCAAGAGACCCAGTACTTC.

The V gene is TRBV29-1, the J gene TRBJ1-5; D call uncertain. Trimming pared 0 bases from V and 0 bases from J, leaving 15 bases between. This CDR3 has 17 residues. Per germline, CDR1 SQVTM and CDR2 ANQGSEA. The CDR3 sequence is CSVEDHRAVLSNQPQHF. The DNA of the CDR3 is TGCAGCGTTGAAGATCATCGGGCCGTCCTTAGCAATCAGCCCCAGCATTTT.

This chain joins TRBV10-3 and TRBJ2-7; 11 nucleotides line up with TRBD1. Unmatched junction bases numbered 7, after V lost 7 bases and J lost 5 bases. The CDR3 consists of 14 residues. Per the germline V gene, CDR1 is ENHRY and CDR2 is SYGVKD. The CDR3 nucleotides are TGTGCCATCAAAGGACAGGGGGCTTTCGACGAGCAGTACTTC. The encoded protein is CAIKGQGAFDEQYF.

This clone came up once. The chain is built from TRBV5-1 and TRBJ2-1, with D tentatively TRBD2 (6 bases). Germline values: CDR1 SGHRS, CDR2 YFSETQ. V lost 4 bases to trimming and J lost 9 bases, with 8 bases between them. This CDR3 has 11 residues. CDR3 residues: CASSTGLEQFF. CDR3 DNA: TGCGCCAGCAGCACGGGACTTGAGCAGTTCTTC.

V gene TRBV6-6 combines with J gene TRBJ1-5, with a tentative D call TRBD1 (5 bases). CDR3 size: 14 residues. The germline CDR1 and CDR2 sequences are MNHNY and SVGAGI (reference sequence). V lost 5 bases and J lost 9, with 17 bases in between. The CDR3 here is CASSARDGLVPQHF. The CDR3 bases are TGTGCCAGCAGTGCCCGGGACGGGCTGGTGCCCCAGCATTTT.

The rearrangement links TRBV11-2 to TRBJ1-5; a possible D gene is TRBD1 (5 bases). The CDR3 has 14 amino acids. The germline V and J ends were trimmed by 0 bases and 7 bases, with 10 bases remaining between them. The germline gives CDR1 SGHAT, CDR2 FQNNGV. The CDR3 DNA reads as TGTGCCAGCAGCTTAGACGGGGGAAAACAGCCCCAGCATTTT. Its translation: CASSLDGGKQPQHF.